A selection of T cell receptor beta chains follows, all from one sample in a study of control samples from healthy donors and cancer patients. Only in-frame clones appear in the TCRdb table, and some are missing; sequencing was by immunoSEQ multiplex PCR. The sample has about 160,000 clones; 95% to 96% are singletons. The material sequenced was blood. The source is a woman aged 25 to 45 in good health. Each CDR3 is given with its conserved first and last residue. A D gene is named only where the DNA matches it firmly. Clone sizes are given selectively: once, few, many, or a class where the clone is expanded.

>-|-|TRBJ1-3|TRBV6-5
CATRPGDYSGNTIYF
TGTGCCACCCGTCCAGGGGACTACTCTGGAAACACCATATATTTT
>-|TRBD1|TRBJ1-4|TRBV12-3/TRBV12-4
CASRTAGQKKLFF
TGTGCCAGCAGAACAGCGGGACAGAAAAAACTGTTTTTT
>-|-|TRBJ1-1|TRBV15
CATRVPGLPNTEAFF
TGTGCCACCAGGGTCCCCGGACTTCCGAACACTGAAGCTTTCTTT
>-|-|TRBJ1-4|TRBV30
CAWSVLGEKLFF
TGTGCCTGGAGTGTTTTGGGGGAAAAACTGTTTTTT
>-|-|TRBJ2-6|TRBV13
CASNLAQGGANVLTF
TGTGCCAGCAACTTAGCCCAGGGTGGGGCCAACGTCCTGACTTTC
>-|-|TRBJ2-7|TRBV18
CASSPGQSSVYEQYF
TGTGCCAGCTCACCAGGACAGAGTTCTGTTTACGAGCAGTACTTC
>-|TRBD1|TRBJ1-1|TRBV4-1
CASSHRQGGTEAFF
TGCGCCAGCAGCCATAGACAGGGGGGCACTGAAGCTTTCTTT
>-|TRBD2|TRBJ2-1|TRBV27
CASRLAGVRDEQFF
TGTGCCAGCAGACTAGCGGGAGTTAGGGATGAGCAGTTCTTC
>-|-|TRBJ1-2|TRBV28
CASSYGGANYGYTF
TGTGCCAGCAGTTACGGGGGGGCTAACTATGGCTACACCTTC
>-|-|TRBJ1-4|TRBV28
CASSLIRGATGHEKLFF
TGTGCCAGCAGTTTAATTCGGGGGGCTACAGGGCATGAAAAACTGTTTTTT
>-|-|TRBJ1-5|TRBV6-1
CASSEALSFQPQHF
TGTGCCAGCAGTGAAGCGCTTTCCTTTCAGCCCCAGCATTTT
>once|-|TRBJ1-1|TRBV5-6
CASSLLYMNTEAFF
TGTGCCAGCAGCTTGCTCTACATGAACACTGAAGCTTTCTTT
>-|-|TRBJ2-1|TRBV28
CASSWGNEQFF
TGTGCCAGCAGCTGGGGGAATGAGCAGTTCTTC
>-|-|TRBJ1-1|TRBV6-5
CASSYGREAFF
TGTGCCAGCAGTTATGGACGTGAAGCTTTCTTT
>-|TRBD1|TRBJ2-7|TRBV2
CASTLLGQGDPYEQYF
TGTGCCAGCACCCTCCTGGGACAGGGCGATCCCTACGAGCAGTACTTC
>-|-|TRBJ2-1|TRBV28
CASSRWGARGAYNEQFF
TGTGCCAGCAGTCGTTGGGGGGCGCGAGGTGCCTACAATGAGCAGTTCTTC
>-|TRBD1|TRBJ2-7|TRBV6-5
CASSYSVTGVSEQYF
TGTGCCAGCAGTTACTCTGTGACAGGGGTTAGCGAGCAGTACTTC
>-|-|TRBJ1-2|TRBV14
CASSPTLNYGYTF
TGTGCCAGCAGCCCTACACTTAACTATGGCTACACCTTC
>-|-|TRBJ2-5|TRBV11-3
CASSLSSKETQYF
TGTGCCAGCAGCTTATCGAGCAAAGAGACCCAGTACTTC
>-|-|TRBJ1-2|TRBV19
CASSVQASDGYTF
TGTGCCAGTAGTGTACAGGCTTCGGATGGCTACACCTTC
>-|TRBD2|TRBJ2-7|TRBV24-1
CATSDFGGRQYF
TGTGCCACCAGTGATTTCGGGGGGAGGCAGTACTTC
>-|-|TRBJ2-1|TRBV27
CASSFSRNEQFF
TGTGCCAGCAGTTTCAGCAGGAATGAGCAGTTCTTC